This T cell receptor (beta chain) was recovered during a study of blood T cells in healthy people across ages (dated by TCRdb to the mid-2010s). Describing the broader study: Template switching captured roughly one uniquely barcoded TCR beta cDNA molecule per two T cells in model experiments. Four age groups were formed from the donors: young (average approximately 16 years), middle-aged (less than 40), aged (around 62) and long-lived (around 82). Using deep sequencing normalized with unique cDNA molecular identifiers, the study measured how TCR beta repertoire diversity changes with age. To avoid experimental bias, donors of different ages were distributed randomly across sequencing lanes. The study analyzed two additional independent replicas of 1 million unique cDNA reads from the same blood draw for two donors, one aged 18 to 30 and one aged 80 or older. The full study reports these points: Observed TCR beta diversity correlated strongly with the percentage of naive T cells measured by flow cytometry. Estimates of total diversity from one million sequenced T cells were regarded as lower bounds and underestimates. The CMV infection status of donors was not known, potentially confounding age-related changes in expanded clonotypes. As age increased, observed TCR beta diversity per million T cells dropped in a roughly linear way, and a significant reduction was already evident by age roughly 36. Compared with the aged group, more naive CD4+ T cells, fewer expanded clones and increased TCR diversity were shown by the long-lived group, suggesting age selection. Conclusive comparison of naive and antigen-experienced compartments was prevented by the profiling of bulk unsorted PBMCs.

Donors were a few dozen systemically healthy Caucasian individuals from Russia aged about 6 to 100 years. Around 9.8 milliliters of peripheral blood were collected from each donor into EDTA-treated Vacutainer tubes. Ficoll-Paque density-gradient centrifugation was used to isolate PBMCs, with at least 7 million per sample. Trizol reagent was used to extract total RNA from the PBMCs, yielding at least 5.5 micrograms per sample. For every donor, an aliquot of PBMCs went through flow cytometry to measure the percentages of naive CD45RAhigh/CD27high T cells. The CDR3 holds 14 amino acids from the cysteine to the phenylalanine. Only CDR3 DNA is held: 42 bases, read in frame from base 1. Sequences DFQATT (CDR1) and SNEGSKA (CDR2) are obtained from the germline V gene (reference sequence). V and J are trimmed by 6 bases and 5 bases, and the gene matches miss 8 bases of the junction. Only a few counts were recorded for this clonotype. The specificity of this receptor is unknown. Base qualities are not recorded, but no much larger clone differs from it by a single base.

Library prep was done by 5' RACE. Instrument on record: Illumina HiSeq 2500. A second PCR of about 6 to 11 cycles was performed with a sample-barcoded 5' primer and a J-beta primer mix. A unique molecular identifier was introduced onto each TCR beta cDNA molecule by a template-switch 5' adaptor carrying 12 random nucleotides. Each sample yielded at least 3 million CDR3-containing paired-end reads. First-strand cDNA was synthesized from all RNA with the Mint cDNA synthesis kit, primed by a TRBC-specific oligonucleotide. All cDNA was treated with uracil-DNA glycosylase and then went through a first 18-cycle PCR with the universal primers M1SS and BC2_uni_R. As for the original processing: For normalization, 1 million high-quality reads, each with a distinct molecular identifier, were randomly selected from each sample. Instead of being binned into consensus sequences, reads that shared molecular identifiers were thrown out. MiTCR, set to a Q25 quality threshold and the strictest error-elimination algorithm, was used for CDR3 identification, clonotype clustering and error correction. A nonparametric unseen species model with Euler transformation was used to estimate a lower bound on total TCR beta diversity. TCRdb passed the public sequencing reads through fastp at Q25 and MiXCR, retaining productive beta sequences. One record per CDR3 amino acid sequence lists the most common genes and DNA. The V and J calls shown here were made by TCRdb, not taken from the authors' results. The table for this sample lists 2 million or so distinct CDR3 sequences; around 50% of them were counted only once. Approximately 2.1% of the sample is taken by the ten largest.

This sequence was found in a woman aged 35 to 49 in good health. The chain employs TRBV20-1 and TRBJ2-1, and 9 junctional nucleotides match TRBD2. Material: blood. The DNA sequence is as follows: TGCAGTGCCTGGCGTCTAGCGGGGAACAATGAGCAGTTCTTC. Its amino acids are CSAWRLAGNNEQFF.